These T cell receptor beta chains were read from a single sample in a study of T-cell reconstitution after alpha-beta-depleted transplantation in children. TCRdb fed the PCR reads into MiXCR, producing one record per CDR3 protein. The sample comprises about 980,000 distinct CDR3 sequences, 25% to 35% of which are singletons, and over 25% rests with the top ten. The sample consisted of PBMCs, mostly from graft donor cells, taken 360 days after TCRalphabeta/CD19-depleted stem cell transplant. The receptors were sampled from a boy in the first two years of life who had a stem cell transplant for SCID, so the T cells may come from the graft donor. The CDR3 runs from the conserved cysteine through the conserved F or W. Each record gives: CDR3 length, clone size, V gene, J gene, D gene, CDR3 protein, CDR3 DNA. The D gene is left open where the match is weak. Clone size is not always given. Where it is, it says once, few, many or a class for expanded clones.

>16|few|TRBV19|TRBJ2-1|TRBD2
CASSSPLAGGNNEQFF
TGTGCCAGTAGTTCCCCCCTAGCGGGGGGGAACAATGAGCAGTTCTTC
>12|many|TRBV12-3/TRBV12-4|TRBJ1-2|.
CASSLGLYGYTF
TGTGCCAGCAGTTTAGGACTCTATGGCTACACCTTC
>14|.|TRBV25-1|TRBJ2-4|TRBD1
CASSDRDRGNIQYF
TGTGCCAGCAGTGACCGGGACAGGGGAAACATTCAGTACTTC
>13|few|TRBV6-2/TRBV6-3|TRBJ2-7|.
CASRKGGSYEQYF
TGTGCCAGCAGGAAGGGGGGGTCCTACGAGCAGTACTTC
>13|.|TRBV20-1|TRBJ1-5|.
CSASPGGNQPQHF
TGCAGTGCTTCCCCGGGGGGGAATCAGCCCCAGCATTTT
>13|few|TRBV6-6|TRBJ2-7|TRBD1
CASSSDRVGEQYF
TGTGCCAGCAGTTCAGACAGGGTAGGCGAGCAGTACTTC
>14|few|TRBV7-2|TRBJ2-2|.
CASRQGLNTGELFF
TGTGCCAGCAGACAGGGCCTGAACACCGGGGAGCTGTTTTTT
>15|few|TRBV27|TRBJ2-1|.
CASSELGHRYNEQFF
TGTGCCAGCAGCGAACTGGGCCATCGATACAATGAGCAGTTCTTC
>16|.|TRBV27|TRBJ2-1|.
CASSLIWVGAVNEQFF
TGTGCCAGCAGTTTAATCTGGGTAGGGGCAGTCAATGAGCAGTTCTTC
>15|few|TRBV7-8|TRBJ2-7|.
CASSLPTVSSYEQYF
TGTGCCAGCAGCCTCCCGACAGTAAGCTCCTACGAGCAGTACTTC
>14|few|TRBV6-5|TRBJ1-2|.
CASSPSPGPYGYTF
TGTGCCAGCAGTCCCTCTCCAGGGCCCTATGGCTACACCTTC
>13|.|TRBV7-2|TRBJ2-7|.
CASSLGWAGGQYF
TGTGCCAGCAGTTTAGGGTGGGCAGGCGGGCAGTACTTC
>12|.|TRBV9|TRBJ2-2|.
CASSVEVGELFF
TGTGCCAGCAGCGTAGAGGTCGGGGAGCTGTTTTTT
>13|.|TRBV20-1|TRBJ2-7|TRBD1
CSAIDRANYEQYF
TGCAGTGCTATAGACAGGGCGAACTACGAGCAGTACTTC
>14|.|TRBV24-1|TRBJ2-7|.
CATSDSGLPYEQYF
TGTGCCACCAGTGATTCGGGGCTTCCTTACGAGCAGTACTTC
>13|.|TRBV5-1|TRBJ2-1|TRBD1
CASRPTGGHEQFF
TGCGCCAGCAGGCCTACAGGGGGGCATGAGCAGTTCTTC
>18|.|TRBV4-2|TRBJ2-1|.
CASSQVSNMGGAPNEQFF
TGTGCCAGCAGCCAAGTGTCCAATATGGGGGGGGCTCCCAATGAGCAGTTCTTC
>15|few|TRBV29-1|TRBJ1-3|TRBD1
CSVARGVNEGNTIYF
TGCAGCGTCGCCAGGGGGGTGAACGAGGGAAACACCATATATTTT
>13|.|TRBV20-1|TRBJ1-6|.
CSAIRADNSPLHF
TGCAGTGCTATCAGGGCCGATAATTCACCCCTCCACTTT
>14|few|TRBV20-1|TRBJ2-7|TRBD1
CSARPRGQTYEQYF
TGCAGTGCTAGGCCCAGGGGGCAGACCTACGAGCAGTACTTC
>17|.|TRBV6-2/TRBV6-3|TRBJ2-7|TRBD1
CASSYSERDRPSYEQYF
TGTGCCAGCAGTTACTCAGAACGGGACAGGCCCTCCTACGAGCAGTACTTC
>15|.|TRBV18|TRBJ1-6|.
CASSPSGRLSSPLHF
TGTGCCAGCTCACCGTCCGGGCGGTTGAGTTCACCCCTCCACTTT
>13|.|TRBV12-3/TRBV12-4|TRBJ2-7|.
CASTGVLAYEQYF
TGTGCCAGCACCGGAGTATTGGCCTACGAGCAGTACTTC
>16|few|TRBV5-1|TRBJ2-2|TRBD1
CASSLGTGAVTGELFF
TGCGCCAGCAGCTTGGGCACAGGGGCCGTCACCGGGGAGCTGTTTTTT
>15|.|TRBV6-5|TRBJ1-4|.
CASSYSTGSLTRLFF
TGTGCCAGCAGTTACTCGACGGGCAGTCTGACCCGACTGTTTTTT
>15|few|TRBV5-1|TRBJ2-3|.
CASSSTGSIFGTQYF
TGCGCCAGCAGCTCAACTGGGTCAATCTTCGGTACGCAGTATTTT
>15|.|TRBV6-5|TRBJ2-2|TRBD1
CASSYLSDRAGELFF
TGTGCCAGCAGTTACCTCTCAGACAGGGCCGGGGAGCTGTTTTTT
>16|.|TRBV27|TRBJ2-3|TRBD2
CASRRRDSVLAGVQYF
TGTGCCAGCAGGCGCCGGGACAGTGTACTAGCGGGGGTGCAGTATTTT
>15|.|TRBV5-1|TRBJ2-5|TRBD1
CASSWIKTGLRTQYF
TGCGCCAGCAGCTGGATAAAGACAGGGTTACGGACCCAGTACTTC
>18|.|TRBV4-2|TRBJ2-7|.
CASSQDTPWGRLSYEQYF
TGTGCCAGCAGCCAAGATACCCCGTGGGGGCGGCTGAGCTACGAGCAGTACTTC
>15|.|TRBV7-3|TRBJ2-2|TRBD1
CASSGTGTGAGELFF
TGTGCCAGCAGCGGGACAGGAACAGGGGCAGGGGAGCTGTTTTTT
>14|few|TRBV29-1|TRBJ1-2|.
CSVEDPGSGYGYTF
TGCAGCGTTGAAGATCCGGGATCGGGCTATGGCTACACCTTC
>16|few|TRBV7-8|TRBJ2-7|.
CASSLGSTGTNNEQYF
TGTGCCAGCAGCTTAGGGTCAACCGGGACAAACAACGAGCAGTACTTC
>16|few|TRBV10-1|TRBJ1-5|.
CASSDPGREGNQPQHF
TGCGCCAGCAGTGACCCGGGAAGAGAGGGCAATCAGCCCCAGCATTTT
>17|.|TRBV7-2|TRBJ2-5|TRBD2
CASSLEIGTSGTSAQYF
TGTGCCAGCAGCCTAGAAATCGGGACTAGTGGGACCTCGGCCCAGTACTTC
>15|few|TRBV3-1|TRBJ2-3|TRBD2
CASSQDGVAGRAQYF
TGTGCCAGCAGCCAAGATGGAGTAGCGGGTCGGGCACAGTATTTT
>16|few|TRBV6-1|TRBJ2-5|.
CASSKRQRQGSETQYF
TGTGCCAGCAGCAAAAGACAGCGCCAGGGGTCAGAGACCCAGTACTTC
>15|.|TRBV4-1|TRBJ1-5|.
CASSLQLESNQPQHF
TGCGCCAGCAGCCTGCAACTGGAGAGCAATCAGCCCCAGCATTTT
>16|.|TRBV5-1|TRBJ2-7|TRBD1
CASSLTGTGAPYEQYF
TGCGCCAGCAGCTTGACCGGGACAGGGGCACCCTACGAGCAGTACTTC
>17|.|TRBV5-1|TRBJ1-1|TRBD1
CASSLVPDRGKGTEAFF
TGCGCCAGCAGCTTGGTACCGGACAGGGGAAAAGGCACTGAAGCTTTCTTT
>16|.|TRBV7-6|TRBJ2-1|TRBD2
CASSQVAGGPGNEQFF
TGTGCCAGCAGCCAAGTAGCGGGGGGGCCGGGCAATGAGCAGTTCTTC
>15|many|TRBV20-1|TRBJ2-1|TRBD2
CSASSPAGAYNEQFF
TGCAGTGCTAGCTCTCCAGCGGGGGCCTACAATGAGCAGTTCTTC
>13|.|TRBV12-3/TRBV12-4|TRBJ2-4|.
CASIGGAKNIQYF
TGTGCCAGCATTGGGGGAGCCAAAAACATTCAGTACTTC
>15|.|TRBV5-6|TRBJ2-7|TRBD1
CASSLDGTATYEQYF
TGTGCCAGCAGCTTGGACGGGACAGCCACCTACGAGCAGTACTTC
>18|.|TRBV12-5|TRBJ2-1|TRBD2
CASGLAGATRSSYNEQFF
TGTGCTAGTGGCTTAGCGGGGGCGACTAGAAGCTCCTACAATGAGCAGTTCTTC
>16|.|TRBV15|TRBJ1-6|.
CATSKTGIDYNSPLHF
TGTGCCACCAGCAAAACGGGTATTGACTATAATTCACCCCTCCACTTT
>13|.|TRBV19|TRBJ2-1|.
CASSISGGGEQFF
TGTGCCAGTAGTATCTCTGGGGGCGGGGAGCAGTTCTTC
>12|.|TRBV19|TRBJ2-1|TRBD2
CASSNSGGEQFF
TGTGCCAGTAGCAATAGCGGGGGGGAGCAGTTCTTC
>14|.|TRBV27|TRBJ2-2|.
CASSFQQNTGELFF
TGTGCCAGCAGTTTCCAGCAGAACACCGGGGAGCTGTTTTTT
>13|few|TRBV20-1|TRBJ1-3|.
CSARDLGWDTIYF
TGCAGTGCTAGAGATCTCGGGTGGGACACCATATATTTT
>18|.|TRBV5-1|TRBJ2-1|.
CASSRGTSGGADYNEQFF
TGCGCCAGCAGCCGAGGTACGTCAGGGGGGGCTGACTACAATGAGCAGTTCTTC
>12|few|TRBV28|TRBJ2-7|TRBD1
CASGTGRYEQYF
TGTGCCAGCGGGACAGGGAGGTACGAGCAGTACTTC
>15|few|TRBV20-1|TRBJ1-1|.
CSARVVGGLNTEAFF
TGCAGTGCTAGAGTGGTCGGGGGATTGAACACTGAAGCTTTCTTT
>14|few|TRBV20-1|TRBJ2-5|.
CSARGWGAAETQYF
TGCAGTGCTAGAGGGTGGGGGGCCGCTGAGACCCAGTACTTC